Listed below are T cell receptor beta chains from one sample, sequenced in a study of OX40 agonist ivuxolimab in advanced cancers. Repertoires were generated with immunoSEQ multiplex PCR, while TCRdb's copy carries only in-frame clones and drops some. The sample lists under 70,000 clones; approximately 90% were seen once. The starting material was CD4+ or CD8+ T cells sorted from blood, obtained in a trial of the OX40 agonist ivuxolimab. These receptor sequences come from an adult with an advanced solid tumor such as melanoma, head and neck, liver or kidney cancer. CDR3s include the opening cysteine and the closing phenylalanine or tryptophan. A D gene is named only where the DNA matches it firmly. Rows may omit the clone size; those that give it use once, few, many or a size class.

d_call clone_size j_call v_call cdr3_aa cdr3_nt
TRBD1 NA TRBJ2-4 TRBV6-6 CASSQDRARGIQYF TGTGCCAGCAGTCAGGACAGGGCGAGGGGCATTCAGTACTTC
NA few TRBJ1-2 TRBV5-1 CASSLVHRALHGYTF TGCGCCAGCAGCTTGGTCCACAGGGCCCTCCATGGCTACACCTTC
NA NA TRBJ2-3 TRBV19 CASRSWGVADTQYF TGTGCCAGTCGAAGTTGGGGAGTCGCAGATACGCAGTATTTT
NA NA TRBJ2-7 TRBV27 CASSLTTGGHEQYF TGTGCCAGCAGTTTAACAACGGGCGGCCACGAGCAGTACTTC
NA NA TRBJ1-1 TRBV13 CASSRVQGFYTEAFF TGTGCCAGCAGCCGGGTGCAGGGTTTCTACACTGAAGCTTTCTTT
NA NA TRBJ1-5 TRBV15 CATRQGNSNQPQHF TGTGCCACTCGTCAGGGGAATAGCAATCAGCCCCAGCATTTT
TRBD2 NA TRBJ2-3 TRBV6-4 CASSESSGGHNTQYF TGTGCCAGCAGTGAGAGTAGCGGGGGGCATAATACGCAGTATTTT
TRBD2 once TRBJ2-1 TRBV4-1 CASSQVLAGESYNEQFF TGCGCCAGCAGCCAAGTCCTAGCGGGGGAATCCTACAATGAGCAGTTCTTC
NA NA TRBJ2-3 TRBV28 CASSLRSQGDTQYF TGTGCCAGCAGTTTGAGATCGCAGGGAGATACGCAGTATTTT
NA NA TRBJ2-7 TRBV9 CASSVEYRALSYEQYF TGTGCCAGCAGCGTAGAATACAGGGCATTGAGCTACGAGCAGTACTTC
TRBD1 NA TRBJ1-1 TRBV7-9 CASSLAATGGHFLAFF TGTGCCAGCAGCTTAGCGGCTACAGGGGGCCACTTTCTAGCTTTCTTT
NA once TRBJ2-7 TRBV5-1 CASSLALGSDEQYF TGCGCCAGCAGCTTGGCCCTGGGGTCGGACGAGCAGTACTTC
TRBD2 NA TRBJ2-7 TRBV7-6 CASSLEAGGPLYEQYF TGTGCCAGCAGCTTAGAGGCGGGGGGACCACTATACGAGCAGTACTTC
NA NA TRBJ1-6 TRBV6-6 CASSREQENSPLHF TGTGCCAGTTCCCGGGAACAGGAAAATTCACCCCTCCACTTT
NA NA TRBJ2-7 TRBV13 CASSLGVTYEQYF TGTGCCAGCAGCTTAGGGGTTACGTACGAGCAGTACTTC
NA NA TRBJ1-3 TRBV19 CASSVGSDHSGNTIYF TGTGCCAGTAGTGTGGGGTCCGATCACTCTGGAAACACCATATATTTT
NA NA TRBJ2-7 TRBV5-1 CASSFSGASSYEQYF TGCGCCAGCAGCTTTTCAGGGGCTAGTTCCTACGAGCAGTACTTC
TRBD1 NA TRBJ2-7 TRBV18 CASSNWTGGRVSEQYF TGTGCCAGCTCAAACTGGACAGGCGGCAGGGTGAGCGAGCAGTACTTC
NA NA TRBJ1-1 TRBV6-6 CASSYTLGYLF TGTGCCAGCAGTTACACTCTAGGGTATCTCTTT
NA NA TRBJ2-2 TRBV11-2 CASSLVTGWTGELFF TGTGCCAGCAGCTTAGTTACAGGGTGGACCGGGGAGCTGTTTTTT
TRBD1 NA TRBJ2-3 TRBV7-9 CASSWGTGTDTQYF TGTGCCAGCAGCTGGGGGACAGGCACAGATACGCAGTATTTT
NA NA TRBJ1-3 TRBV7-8 CASSYGLSLGNTIYF TGTGCCAGCAGCTATGGACTTAGCCTGGGAAACACCATATATTTT
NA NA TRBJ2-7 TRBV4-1 CASSQERGSYEQYF TGCGCCAGCAGCCAAGAGAGGGGTTCCTACGAGCAGTACTTC
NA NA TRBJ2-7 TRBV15 CATSRDNAHEQYF TGTGCCACCAGCAGAGATAATGCCCACGAGCAGTACTTC
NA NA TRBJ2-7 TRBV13 CASSLRGDFYEQYF TGTGCCAGCAGCTTACGAGGGGACTTTTACGAGCAGTACTTC
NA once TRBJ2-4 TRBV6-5 CASSIQGIGNIQYF TGTGCCAGCAGCATACAGGGAATTGGAAACATTCAGTACTTC
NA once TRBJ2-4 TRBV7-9 CASSLAGLAGGDIQYF TGTGCCAGCAGCTTAGCGGGGCTAGCTGGTGGAGACATTCAGTACTTC
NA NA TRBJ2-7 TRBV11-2 CASSPLAYEQYF TGTGCCAGCAGCCCCCTGGCCTACGAGCAGTACTTC
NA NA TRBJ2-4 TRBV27 CASRGWAEEAKNIQYF TGTGCCAGCAGGGGGTGGGCCGAGGAAGCCAAAAACATTCAGTACTTC
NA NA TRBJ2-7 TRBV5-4 CASSLGHGYEQYF TGTGCCAGCAGCTTGGGGCACGGCTACGAGCAGTACTTC
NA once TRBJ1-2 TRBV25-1 CASSERDGYTF TGTGCCAGCAGTGAAAGAGATGGCTACACCTTC
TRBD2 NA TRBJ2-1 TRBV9 CASSVGSGGANEQFF TGTGCCAGCAGCGTAGGCAGCGGGGGGGCCAATGAGCAGTTCTTC
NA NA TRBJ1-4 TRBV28 CASSSSTDATNEKLFF TGTGCCAGCAGTTCCTCTACAGACGCCACTAATGAAAAACTGTTTTTT
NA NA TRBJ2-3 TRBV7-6 CASSPVPLGTDTQYF TGTGCCAGCAGCCCGGTCCCCTTGGGCACAGATACGCAGTATTTT
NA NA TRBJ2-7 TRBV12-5 CASGLYGVAANEQYF TGTGCTAGTGGTTTGTACGGGGTTGCAGCCAACGAGCAGTACTTC
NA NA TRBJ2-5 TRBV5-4 CASSARREQETQYF TGTGCCAGCAGCGCTCGCAGGGAACAAGAGACCCAGTACTTC
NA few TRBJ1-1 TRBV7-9 CASSLQEAFF TGTGCCAGCAGCTTGCAAGAAGCTTTCTTT
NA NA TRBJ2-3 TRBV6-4 CASRNLRVTQYF TGTGCCAGCAGGAACCTAAGGGTTACGCAGTATTTT
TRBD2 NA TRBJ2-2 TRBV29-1 CSVSLAGVNTGELFF TGCAGCGTTTCCCTAGCGGGGGTAAACACCGGGGAGCTGTTTTTT
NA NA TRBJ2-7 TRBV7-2 CASIQLPGQPYEQYF TGTGCCAGCATCCAGCTCCCTGGACAGCCTTACGAGCAGTACTTC
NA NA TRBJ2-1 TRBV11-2 CASSLVLVRGVDEQFF TGTGCCAGCAGCTTAGTGCTGGTCCGAGGCGTCGATGAGCAGTTCTTC
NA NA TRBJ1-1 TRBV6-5 CASSYSTVGNTEAFF TGTGCCAGCAGTTACTCGACGGTGGGCAACACTGAAGCTTTCTTT
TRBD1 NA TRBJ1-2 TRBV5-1 CASSLGTGFAHGYTF TGCGCCAGCAGCTTAGGGACAGGATTTGCGCATGGCTACACCTTC
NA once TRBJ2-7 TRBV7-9 CASSFSSSYEQYF TGTGCCAGCAGCTTTTCCAGCTCCTACGAGCAGTACTTC
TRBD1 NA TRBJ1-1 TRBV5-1 CASSLETGVGTEAFF TGCGCCAGCAGCTTGGAGACAGGGGTCGGCACTGAAGCTTTCTTT
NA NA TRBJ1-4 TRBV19 CASSISRAGWNEKLFF TGTGCCAGTAGTATTTCCCGGGCAGGGTGGAACGAAAAACTGTTTTTT
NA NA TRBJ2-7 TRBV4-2 CASSQDKGWSVEQYF TGTGCCAGCAGCCAAGACAAAGGTTGGTCGGTCGAGCAGTACTTC
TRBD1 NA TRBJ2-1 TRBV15 CATSGSDRGYNEQFF TGTGCCACCAGCGGCTCGGACAGGGGCTACAATGAGCAGTTCTTC
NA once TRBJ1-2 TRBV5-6 CASSYPRGEAFYYGYTF TGTGCCAGCAGTTACCCCCGGGGGGAAGCCTTTTACTATGGCTACACCTTC
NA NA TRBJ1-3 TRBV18 CASSLQAAEAGNTIYF TGTGCCAGCTCACTGCAGGCAGCCGAGGCTGGAAACACCATATATTTT